The 17 T cell receptor beta chains given below trace back to one sample, sequenced in a study of human T cells and chemical hapten exposure. TCRdb redid the calling of the RACE reads with MiXCR, one entry per CDR3 protein. The table lists a few hundred thousand distinct CDR3 sequences, 4.5% to 7% of them singletons. Time point noted: pre-sensitization, week 0. Treatment specified: therapeutic diphenylcyclopropenone sensitization with weekly scalp DPC. The material was whole blood, obtained in connection with sensitization to the hapten diphenylcyclopropenone (DPC). The receptors shown here come from a woman under 30 with alopecia areata. Some clones in this sample may be carry-over from other donors' samples.

This sequence joins TRBV6-2 or TRBV6-3 and TRBJ2-4, with 7 nucleotides matching TRBD1. Germline assignment: CDR1 MNHEY and CDR2 SVGEGT. CDR3 size: 17 residues. Trimming at V came to 4 bases and at J to 0 bases, leaving 9 bases not matched to a gene. The CDR3 DNA is TGTGCCAGCAGTTCCGGGACAGAATACCTAGCCAAAAACATTCAGTACTTC. Translated, it gives CASSSGTEYLAKNIQYF.

This clonotype was observed a few times. The V gene is TRBV12-3 or TRBV12-4, the J gene TRBJ2-3; D unresolved. V was pared by 5 bases and J by 5 bases, with 8 bases between. There are 12 residues in the CDR3. Here the CDR3 reads CASSDPVDTQYF. The CDR3 DNA reads TGTGCCAGCAGTGACCCAGTAGATACGCAGTATTTT.

In its sample, this clonotype was seen a few times. V is TRBV4-1 and J is TRBJ2-3; D remains ambiguous. This CDR3 is 15 amino acids long. Germline lookup yields CDR1 MGHRA and CDR2 YSYEKL. Deletions cut 4 bases from V and 2 bases from J, with 13 bases between. The CDR3 DNA follows: TGCGCCAGCAGCCTATATGGGCTTTTCACAGATACGCAGTATTTT. This encodes CASSLYGLFTDTQYF.

This clonotype was found a few times. J is TRBJ2-1 and V is TRBV6-4, with 12 bases that match TRBD1. In germline, CDR1 is MRHNA, CDR2 SNTAGT. The CDR3 loop spans 16 amino acids. Trimming at V came to 2 bases and at J to 5 bases, leaving 4 bases not matched to a gene. CDR3 residues: CASSDTGDRGHNEQFF. CDR3 bases: TGTGCCAGCAGTGACACGGGGGACAGGGGGCACAATGAGCAGTTCTTC.

In this sample, this clonotype turned up many times. The rearrangement links TRBV20-1 to TRBJ2-6; TRBD1 matches 8 bases. J lost 0 bases, V lost 1 base, and 8 bases had no gene match. Germline CDR1 and CDR2: DFQATT and SNEGSKA (reference sequence). This CDR3 region has 18 residues. In DNA, the CDR3 is TGCAGTGCTAGAGTGTCTGGACAGGGTCTCTCTGGGGCCAACGTCCTGACTTTC. Translated: CSARVSGQGLSGANVLTF.

This clonotype was detected a few times. The CDR3 protein is CSASLAGGFGGTDTQYF. CDR3 coding DNA: TGCAGTGCTAGCTTAGCCGGGGGATTCGGTGGAACAGATACGCAGTATTTT. The chain is built from TRBV20-1 and TRBJ2-3, with a tentative D call TRBD2 (6 bases). The V gene lost 3 bases and the J gene lost 3 bases, with 22 bases spanning the gap. In germline, CDR1 is DFQATT, CDR2 SNEGSKA (reference sequence). CDR3 size: 17 residues.

Only a few counts were recorded for this clonotype. The rearrangement links TRBV12-5 to TRBJ2-3; no reliable D call. V was trimmed by 4 bases and J by 6 bases, leaving 17 bases between them. The CDR3 contains 15 residues. The germline gives CDR1 LGHNT, CDR2 FRNRAP. In DNA form, the CDR3 reads TGTGCTAGTGGTTCGTGGGTGGCCCAAGGGGATACGCAGTATTTT. Translated: CASGSWVAQGDTQYF.

This clonotype showed up just a few times. V is TRBV7-6 and J is TRBJ2-2; D unclear. V was trimmed by 2 bases and J by 0 bases, leaving 10 bases between them. Germline V CDR1 and CDR2: SGHVS, FNYEAQ. The CDR3 runs 16 residues. CDR3 amino acids: CASSLTGRSNTGELFF. The DNA for the CDR3 is TGTGCCAGCAGCTTAACTGGCCGATCGAACACCGGGGAGCTGTTTTTT.

The table lists this clonotype with many counts. This chain uses TRBV12-3 or TRBV12-4 with TRBJ1-3; 8 nucleotides line up with TRBD1. The CDR3 length is 13 residues. The V gene end was trimmed by 3 bases and the J gene end by 7 bases; junction bases not matched to a gene: 2. The CDR3, as DNA: TGTGCCAGCAGTTTCGGACAGGGCAACACCATATATTTT. Encoded protein: CASSFGQGNTIYF.

In nucleotides, the CDR3 is TGTGCCAGCAGGGATGCAGGCGGCCCTTTCAGGGAAAAACTGTTTTTT. It codes for CASRDAGGPFREKLFF. The genes are TRBV12-3 or TRBV12-4 and TRBJ1-4, with no clear D. V was clipped by 6 bases and J by 8 bases, with 22 bases between them. CDR3 length equals 16 residues.

V gene TRBV27 combines with J gene TRBJ2-3; possibly TRBD2 for D (6 bases). Looked up from germline, CDR1 is MNHEY and CDR2 is SMNVEV (reference sequence). V was shortened by 1 base and J by 2 bases, with 16 bases between the two germline ends. The CDR3 is made up of 17 amino acids. The CDR3 region is CASSLLMAGPSTDTQYF. CDR3 DNA sequence: TGTGCCAGCAGTTTATTAATGGCGGGGCCGTCCACAGATACGCAGTATTTT.

The V gene is TRBV18, the J gene TRBJ1-5; 9 bases fit TRBD1. Looked up from germline, CDR1 is KGHSH and CDR2 is LQKENI. CDR3 length equals 14 residues. The V gene end was trimmed by 5 bases and the J gene end by 5 bases; junction bases not matched to a gene: 4. CDR3 sequence: CASSGNRGHQPQHF. In DNA form, the CDR3 reads TGTGCCAGCTCAGGCAACAGGGGGCATCAGCCCCAGCATTTT.

In its sample, this clonotype was seen a few times. The genes are TRBV19 and TRBJ1-2; D not certain. Trimming left V 0 bases short and J 6 bases short, with 20 bases between. From germline, CDR1 is LNHDA and CDR2 SQIVND (reference sequence). The CDR3 covers 17 residues. For the CDR3, the DNA is TGTGCCAGTAGTATAGATCAGTTACAGACTCCCCGGGATGGCTACACCTTC. Encoded protein: CASSIDQLQTPRDGYTF.

The chain couples TRBV3-1 to TRBJ1-5; no reliable D call. The germline CDR1 and CDR2 sequences are LGHDT and YNNKEL (reference sequence). This CDR3 comprises 16 residues. The V end was cut by 1 base, the J end by 9 bases, with 19 bases between. In nucleotides, the CDR3 is TGTGCCAGCAGCCAAGCCTTAGGTCCCTCCCCGGGGCCCCAGCATTTT. Translating it yields CASSQALGPSPGPQHF.

This chain uses TRBV24-1 with TRBJ2-3; D gene unclear. Trimming removed 0 bases from V and 0 bases from J, with 9 bases in between. The CDR3 is made up of 16 amino acids. Per the germline V gene, CDR1 is KGHDR and CDR2 is SFDVKD. The CDR3 region has the DNA TGTGCCACCAGTGATTTGGCTAGTTCTAGCACAGATACGCAGTATTTT. It translates to CATSDLASSSTDTQYF.

In its sample, this clonotype was seen a few times. The chain combines TRBV7-9 with TRBJ2-7; 8 nucleotides line up with TRBD1. The trim removed 10 bases at V and 5 bases at J, leaving 7 bases unmatched. The V gene's germline CDR1 is SEHNR and CDR2 FQNEAQ (reference sequence). The CDR3 has 12 residues. CDR3 in amino acids: CATMGQDNEQYF. CDR3 bases: TGTGCCACCATGGGACAGGATAACGAGCAGTACTTC.

This clonotype was picked up many times. The V and J genes are TRBV7-2 and TRBJ2-1, with 8 bases fitting TRBD2. In germline, CDR1 is SGHTA, CDR2 FQGNSA. This CDR3 has 15 amino acids. V gave up 5 bases and J gave up 5 bases; unmatched junction bases: 8. This chain's CDR3 is CASSLRTSLNNEQFF. CDR3 nucleotide sequence: TGTGCCAGCAGCCTAAGGACTAGCCTCAACAATGAGCAGTTCTTC. The complete variable domain, with remaining parts taken from reference TRBV7-2 and TRBJ2-1, reads GAGVSQSPSNKVTEKGKDVELRCDPISGHTALYWYRQSLGQGLEFLIYFQGNSAPDKSGLPSDRFSAERTGGSVSTLTIQRTQQEDSAVYLCASSLRTSLNNEQFFGPGTRLTVL.